The 32 T cell receptor beta chains below all came from one sample that was sequenced in a study of T-cell reconstitution after alpha-beta-depleted transplantation in children. Preparation of the TCRbeta library used unique molecular identifiers. One entry per CDR3 protein, called by TCRdb with MiXCR from the PCR reads. The profile shows 95,000 to 150,000 distinct CDR3 sequences, about 23% of them singletons. The sample was PBMCs, mostly from graft donor cells, taken 180 days after TCRalphabeta/CD19-depleted stem cell transplant. The receptors derive from a male patient aged 2 to 9 who had a stem cell transplant for chronic granulomatous disease, so the T cells may come from the graft donor.

This chain joins TRBV11-2 and TRBJ2-1, with no clear D. CDR3 size: 13 residues. The germline V gene has CDR1 SGHAT and CDR2 FQNNGV. V lost 5 bases and J lost 6, with 11 bases in between. CDR3 in DNA: TGTGCCAGCAGCCCGCTGTCTGGCAATGAGCAGTTCTTC. Translated, it gives CASSPLSGNEQFF.

This chain joins TRBV12-3 or TRBV12-4 and TRBJ1-5, with 10 nucleotides matching TRBD1. This CDR3 has 16 residues. The J segment lost 5 bases and the V segment lost 2 bases, leaving 6 bases of the junction unmatched. The CDR3 DNA follows: TGTGCCAGCAGTTTACTCATGGGACAGGGGCATCAGCCCCAGCATTTT. This codes for CASSLLMGQGHQPQHF.

This clonotype has only a few counts. The CDR3 loop reads CASSFGSSPVPYEQYF. The CDR3 DNA reads as TGTGCCAGCAGTTTCGGATCTTCTCCAGTCCCTTACGAGCAGTACTTC. The chain recombines TRBV12-3 or TRBV12-4 with TRBJ2-7, with unresolved D. Trimming left V 3 bases short and J 4 bases short, with 19 bases between. The length of the CDR3 is 16 residues.

The table lists this clonotype with many counts. The chain joins TRBV7-9 to TRBJ2-7, with 11 bases aligning to TRBD2. The CDR3 covers 21 residues. Germline V CDR1 and CDR2: SEHNR, FQNEAQ (reference sequence). The CDR3 region is CATSRNNMGLAEIMSSYEQYF. The CDR3 DNA is TGTGCAACCAGCCGCAACAATATGGGACTAGCGGAAATAATGAGCTCCTACGAGCAGTACTTC.

This clonotype was recorded a few times. V and J are TRBV20-1 and TRBJ2-1, with 10 bases matching TRBD2. This CDR3 is 17 amino acids long. CDR1 and CDR2 (germline): DFQATT, SNEGSKA (reference sequence). V dropped 3 bases and J dropped 0; count of bases not matched to a gene: 8. CDR3 bases: TGCAGTGCTAGGGCTAGCGGGGGTGGAAGCTCCTACAATGAGCAGTTCTTC. As protein: CSARASGGGSSYNEQFF.

This chain connects TRBV5-1 to TRBJ2-2; the D gene is possibly TRBD1 (6 bases). V was shortened by 0 bases and J by 5 bases, with 14 bases between the two germline ends. The CDR3 consists of 16 residues. Per germline, CDR1 SGHRS and CDR2 YFSETQ. The CDR3 loop reads CASSLEPGAATGELFF. CDR3 nucleotide sequence: TGCGCCAGCAGCTTGGAACCAGGGGCGGCGACCGGGGAGCTGTTTTTT.

This clonotype occurred a few times. The V gene is TRBV20-1, the J gene TRBJ1-1; TRBD1 is a possible D gene (5 bases). CDR1 and CDR2 (germline): DFQATT, SNEGSKA (reference sequence). There are 14 residues in the CDR3. V lost 6 bases and J 3 bases, leaving 17 bases between the germline ends. The CDR3 reads CSARKRGSDTEAFF. The CDR3 region has the DNA TGCAGTGCGAGAAAAAGGGGATCTGACACTGAAGCTTTCTTT.

The rearrangement uses TRBV12-3 or TRBV12-4 and TRBJ2-4; possibly TRBD1 or TRBD2 for D (6 bases each). The CDR3 extends over 14 amino acids. V was trimmed by 6 bases and J by 7 bases, leaving 16 bases between them. CDR3 nucleotides: TGTGCCAGCAGCCCCGGATGGGGGGCTAACATTCAGTACTTC. It yields the protein CASSPGWGANIQYF.

This clonotype was observed many times. The chain has TRBV20-1 and TRBJ2-1; D not certain. The V gene's germline CDR1 is DFQATT and CDR2 SNEGSKA (reference sequence). The CDR3 runs 12 residues. Trimming removed 6 bases from V and 6 bases from J, with 12 bases in between. CDR3 nucleotides: TGCAGTGCCTCGTCTAGGACCAATGAGCAGTTCTTC. This codes for CSASSRTNEQFF.

The chain joins TRBV12-3 or TRBV12-4 to TRBJ2-1; D is perhaps TRBD2 (6 bases). V was clipped by 6 bases and J by 8 bases, with 14 bases between them. CDR3 length: 13 residues. CDR3 in DNA: TGTGCCAGCAGCAGGGACTCTAAGGATGAGCAGTTCTTC. Protein: CASSRDSKDEQFF.

This clonotype was counted a few times. CDR3 in DNA: TGTGCCAGCAGCTTTGGGGGGACCGGTCAGCCCCAGCATTTT. Its translation is CASSFGGTGQPQHF. V and J are TRBV7-6 and TRBJ1-5; D perhaps matches TRBD1 (5 bases). CDR1 and CDR2 (germline): SGHVS, FNYEAQ. V lost 3 bases, J lost 6 bases, and 12 bases lay in between. The CDR3 consists of 14 residues. Complete variable domain (other parts from reference TRBV7-6 and TRBJ1-5): GAGVSQSPRYKVTKRGQDVALRCDPISGHVSLYWYRQALGQGPEFLTYFNYEAQQDKSGLPNDRFSAERPEGSISTLTIQRTEQRDSAMYRCASSFGGTGQPQHFGDGTRLSIL.

V and J are TRBV12-3 or TRBV12-4 and TRBJ2-2, with 10 positions matching TRBD2. J was trimmed by 6 bases and V by 2 bases; bases with no gene match: 9. This CDR3 has 17 residues. The CDR3 loop reads CASSLLGSSGSPGELFF. CDR3 bases: TGTGCCAGCAGTTTACTGGGGTCTAGCGGGAGCCCCGGGGAGCTGTTTTTT.

The J gene is TRBJ2-1, the V gene TRBV6-2 or TRBV6-3, with TRBD2 identical over 14 bases. This CDR3 contains 16 residues. The V gene end was trimmed by 2 bases and the J gene end by 7 bases; junction bases not matched to a gene: 4. Per the germline V gene, CDR1 is MNHEY and CDR2 is SVGEGT. CDR3 protein: CASSYTRLAGGNEQFF. CDR3 DNA sequence: TGTGCCAGCAGTTACACCCGACTAGCGGGGGGGAATGAGCAGTTCTTC.

Many counts were recorded for this clonotype. The chain employs TRBV7-2 and TRBJ2-5, with 10 positions matching TRBD2. With 0 bases clipped from V and 3 bases from J, the junction kept 10 bases outside the gene matches. The CDR3 is 18 residues long. Germline CDR1 and CDR2: SGHTA and FQGNSA. CDR3 sequence: CASSLAYGLAATKETQYF. In nucleotides, the CDR3 is TGTGCCAGCAGCTTAGCTTACGGACTAGCGGCGACCAAAGAGACCCAGTACTTC. The full variable domain, its missing parts supplied by reference TRBV7-2 and TRBJ2-5, is GAGVSQSPSNKVTEKGKDVELRCDPISGHTALYWYRQSLGQGLEFLIYFQGNSAPDKSGLPSDRFSAERTGGSVSTLTIQRTQQEDSAVYLCASSLAYGLAATKETQYFGPGTRLLVL.

This clonotype is a singleton in its sample. This could be a read error, since a much larger clone is one nucleotide away. V usage is TRBV5-1 and J usage is TRBJ2-3; TRBD2 matches 10 bases. This CDR3 has 16 residues. Germline V gives CDR1 SGHRS, CDR2 YFSETQ. Unmatched junction bases numbered 3, after V lost 0 bases and J lost 2 bases. CDR3 region: CASSLGLAGATDTQYF. The CDR3 DNA sequence: TGCGCCAGCAGCTTGGGTCTAGCGGGAGCCACAGATACGCAGTATTTT.

In its sample, this clonotype was seen many times. The chain carries TRBV29-1 and TRBJ2-3; 11 bases align to TRBD2. Germline V CDR1 and CDR2: SQVTM, ANQGSEA. This CDR3 has 14 amino acids. Trimming took 4 bases from V and 2 from J; bases not matched to a gene: 2. In DNA, the CDR3 is TGCAGCGTTGTGGGACTAGCGGACACAGATACGCAGTATTTT. Its protein product is CSVVGLADTDTQYF.

This clonotype was counted between two and nine times. J is TRBJ2-1 and V is TRBV7-2; maybe TRBD2 (7 bases). The CDR3 spans 16 residues. V dropped 6 bases and J dropped 6 bases, with 21 bases sitting between them. Germline V CDR1 and CDR2: SGHTA, FQGNSA. The CDR3 here is CASSLRTGGPINEQFF. The CDR3 DNA is TGTGCCAGCAGTTTACGGACCGGGGGGCCCATCAATGAGCAGTTCTTC. Full variable domain (missing parts from reference TRBV7-2 and TRBJ2-1): GAGVSQSPSNKVTEKGKDVELRCDPISGHTALYWYRQSLGQGLEFLIYFQGNSAPDKSGLPSDRFSAERTGGSVSTLTIQRTQQEDSAVYLCASSLRTGGPINEQFFGPGTRLTVL.

The chain combines TRBV7-2 with TRBJ2-1; a weak D match, TRBD2 (5 bases). V was clipped by 5 bases and J by 2 bases, with 16 bases between them. CDR1 SGHTA and CDR2 FQGNSA come from the germline V gene. The CDR3 covers 16 residues. The CDR3 nucleotides read TGTGCCAGCAGCCAAAGCGGCCCGAGTGCCTACAATGAGCAGTTCTTC. Translated, it gives CASSQSGPSAYNEQFF. Complete variable domain (other parts from reference TRBV7-2 and TRBJ2-1): GAGVSQSPSNKVTEKGKDVELRCDPISGHTALYWYRQSLGQGLEFLIYFQGNSAPDKSGLPSDRFSAERTGGSVSTLTIQRTQQEDSAVYLCASSQSGPSAYNEQFFGPGTRLTVL.

The chain links TRBV4-1 to TRBJ2-7; no definite D call. Germline V gene lookup returns CDR1 MGHRA and CDR2 YSYEKL. This CDR3 has 15 amino acids. The V end was cut by 1 base, the J end by 0 bases, with 10 bases between. The CDR3 loop reads CASSQVYLSSYEQYF. In DNA, the CDR3 is TGCGCCAGCAGCCAAGTGTACCTTAGCTCCTACGAGCAGTACTTC.

This CDR3 is CASSLGPDHTQYF. DNA of the CDR3: TGTGCCAGCAGCTTAGGGCCAGATCATACGCAGTATTTT. V and J are TRBV7-2 and TRBJ2-3; D unclear. V was trimmed by 1 base and J by 7 bases, leaving 9 bases between them. Germline V gene data show CDR1 as SGHTA and CDR2 as FQGNSA. The CDR3 extends over 13 amino acids.

This clonotype has a handful of counts. The chain has TRBV27 and TRBJ2-5, with a weak D call TRBD2 (5 bases). Germline assignment: CDR1 MNHEY and CDR2 SMNVEV (reference sequence). This CDR3 is built from 13 residues. Trimming took 6 bases from V and 1 from J, leaving 9 bases between them. CDR3 sequence reads: CASRSGIQETQYF. As DNA, the CDR3 is TGTGCCAGCAGATCCGGGATCCAAGAGACCCAGTACTTC.

The chain recombines TRBV19 with TRBJ1-3; D unresolved. The CDR3 has 15 residues. Germline V CDR1 and CDR2: LNHDA, SQIVND (reference sequence). V was shortened by 2 bases and J by 7 bases, with 15 bases between the two germline ends. Here the CDR3 DNA reads TGTGCCAGTAGTATACTTGGGTTTGCGGTGAACACCATATATTTT. Translated, it gives CASSILGFAVNTIYF.

The genes are TRBV9 and TRBJ2-1; weak D call: TRBD2 (5 bases). V lost 9 bases, J lost 5 bases, and 12 bases lay in between. CDR3 length: 12 amino acids. Germline-derived CDR1 and CDR2 are SGDLS and YYNGEE. This CDR3 reads CATSVGDNEQFF. The CDR3, as DNA: TGTGCCACGAGCGTGGGAGACAATGAGCAGTTCTTC.

This clonotype was observed a few times. V usage is TRBV20-1 and J usage is TRBJ2-7, with TRBD1 matching over 7 bases. The CDR3 length is 13 residues. Trimming cost V 8 bases and J 1 base; bases outside gene matches: 8. Germline V gene data show CDR1 as DFQATT and CDR2 as SNEGSKA (reference sequence). CDR3 residues: CSSGTAPSYEQYF. In DNA, the CDR3 is TGCAGTTCCGGGACAGCACCTTCCTACGAGCAGTACTTC.

The rearrangement uses TRBV28 and TRBJ2-1; TRBD2 aligns across 7 bases. Germline-derived CDR1 and CDR2 are MDHEN and SYDVKM. There are 16 residues in the CDR3. The junction had 10 bases not matched to a gene; V was cut back by 5 bases and J by 3 bases. This CDR3 is CASSPYRSGIYNEQFF. The CDR3 DNA reads as TGTGCCAGCAGTCCCTACCGAAGCGGGATCTACAATGAGCAGTTCTTC.

This clonotype was seen ten or more times. This chain links TRBV29-1 with TRBJ2-2, with 7 nucleotides matching TRBD1. This CDR3 contains 12 residues. V shed 4 bases, J shed 6 bases, and the junction held 2 bases outside the gene matches. The germline V gene has CDR1 SQVTM and CDR2 ANQGSEA. As DNA, the CDR3 is TGCAGCGTTGGGGACAGTGCCGGGGAGCTGTTTTTT. Translating gives CSVGDSAGELFF.

This clonotype was seen at least ten times. The chain employs TRBV12-3 or TRBV12-4 and TRBJ2-1; 7 bases fit TRBD2. After removal of 5 bases from V and 3 bases from J, the junction contained 7 bases not matched to a gene. The CDR3 is 15 residues long. The CDR3 nucleotides read TGTGCCAGCAGTCCAGCTACTAGCGACTACAATGAGCAGTTCTTC. Protein sequence: CASSPATSDYNEQFF.

This clonotype was observed many times. In nucleotides, the CDR3 is TGTGCCAGCAGCCGGCAGGGGGGCTACGAGCAGTACTTC. This gives the protein CASSRQGGYEQYF. The chain carries TRBV3-1 and TRBJ2-7; possible D gene TRBD1, 7 bases. Germline V gives CDR1 LGHDT, CDR2 YNNKEL (reference sequence). This CDR3 is 13 amino acids long. V gave up 4 bases and J gave up 3 bases, with 10 bases separating them.

This clonotype has a count of ten or more. The rearrangement links TRBV4-1 to TRBJ2-7; 13 bases are a match to TRBD2. The germline gives CDR1 MGHRA, CDR2 YSYEKL. J lost 5 bases, V lost 2 bases, and 9 bases had no gene match. This CDR3 has 17 amino acids. CDR3 DNA sequence: TGCGCCAGCAGCCAACTACTAGCGGGGGGGCGGGTCGACGAGCAGTACTTC. This codes for CASSQLLAGGRVDEQYF.

This chain joins TRBV5-1 and TRBJ1-5, with D possibly matching TRBD1 (5 bases). The CDR3 spans 15 residues. Trimming took 4 bases from V and 3 from J, leaving 14 bases between them. CDR1 and CDR2 (germline): SGHRS, YFSETQ. The CDR3, as DNA: TGCGCCAGCAGCCCGGGCGGGGCTGCCAATCAGCCCCAGCATTTT. The encoded protein is CASSPGGAANQPQHF.

This clonotype was counted at least ten times. The chain is built from TRBV27 and TRBJ1-2; 7 bases are shared with TRBD1. CDR1 is MNHEY and CDR2 is SMNVEV in the germline V gene (reference sequence). V shed 4 bases and J 5 bases; nucleotides not matched to a gene: 7. The CDR3 length is 14 residues. The CDR3 DNA is TGTGCCAGCAGTTCCCAGACAGGGAGGTATGGCTACACCTTC. Protein product: CASSSQTGRYGYTF.

The rearrangement links TRBV7-2 to TRBJ2-4, with a weak D call TRBD1 (5 bases). This CDR3 spans 16 amino acids. The germline V and J ends were trimmed by 5 bases and 0 bases, with 14 bases remaining between them. The V gene's germline CDR1 is SGHTA and CDR2 FQGNSA. The CDR3 loop is CASSHRGKVAKNIQYF. The CDR3 DNA sequence: TGTGCCAGCAGCCATAGGGGAAAGGTAGCCAAAAACATTCAGTACTTC. Full variable domain (outside the CDR3, taken from reference TRBV7-2 and TRBJ2-4): GAGVSQSPSNKVTEKGKDVELRCDPISGHTALYWYRQSLGQGLEFLIYFQGNSAPDKSGLPSDRFSAERTGGSVSTLTIQRTQQEDSAVYLCASSHRGKVAKNIQYFGAGTRLSVL.